The clone carrying this T cell receptor (beta chain) has only a few counts. The target antigen is unknown. The data are from a study of Tregs in tolerant kidney transplant recipients. This CDR3 spans 13 amino acids. Trimming took 2 bases from V and 4 from J, leaving 9 bases between them. Germline CDR1 reads SGHNT; CDR2 reads YENEEA. Related graft donors supplied nonmyeloablative bone marrow transplants, and mixed chimerism was transient. Here immunoSEQ multiplex PCR was the method, and the copy in TCRdb shows in-frame clones only, minus some. The sample includes 50,000 or so clones, about 89% of them seen just once. Study-wide results and caveats: In tolerant patients, donor-specific Tregs outgrew total Tregs, suggesting antigen-driven expansion. This study did not directly address biological reproducibility. Expanding Tregs on activated donor B cells appeared to best identify donor-specific TCRbeta clones.

The receptor was derived from a human patient who received a combined kidney and bone marrow transplant. Some T cells may be graft donor cells. This chain joins TRBV11-3 and TRBJ2-7, with D perhaps TRBD2 (6 bases). The input for sequencing was CD8+ T cells from blood (PBMCs), taken 24 months after the transplant. The CDR3 DNA is TGTGCCAGCAGCTTACCGGGGGTGTACGAGCAGTACTTC. Its translation is CASSLPGVYEQYF. The full variable domain, in which reference TRBV11-3 and TRBJ2-7 provide the parts outside the CDR3, is EAGVVQSPRYKIIEKKQPVAFWCNPISGHNTLYWYLQNLGQGPELLIRYENEEAVDDSQLPKDRFSAERLKGVDSTLKIQPAELGDSAVYLCASSLPGVYEQYFGPGTRLTVT.